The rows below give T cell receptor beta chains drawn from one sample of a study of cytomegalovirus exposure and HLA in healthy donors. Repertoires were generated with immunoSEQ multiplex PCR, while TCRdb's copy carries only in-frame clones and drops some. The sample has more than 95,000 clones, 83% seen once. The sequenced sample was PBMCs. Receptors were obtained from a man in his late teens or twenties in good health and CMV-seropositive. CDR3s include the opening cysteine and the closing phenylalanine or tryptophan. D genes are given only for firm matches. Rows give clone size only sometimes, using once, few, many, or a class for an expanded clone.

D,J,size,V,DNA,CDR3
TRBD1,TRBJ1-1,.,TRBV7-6,TGTGCCAGCAGCCTGGGACAGCCCTTGAGTACTGAAGCTTTCTTT,CASSLGQPLSTEAFF
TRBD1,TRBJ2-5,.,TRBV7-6,TGTGCCAGCAGCCCAGGGGGCGGGCTTGAGACCCAGTACTTC,CASSPGGGLETQYF
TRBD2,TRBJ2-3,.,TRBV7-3,TGTGCCAGCAGCTTCGGGACTAGCGGGGTTGGCACAGATACGCAGTATTTT,CASSFGTSGVGTDTQYF
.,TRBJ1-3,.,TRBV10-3,TGTGCCATCAGTGGGGGCACGGCGGCTGGAAACACCATATATTTT,CAISGGTAAGNTIYF
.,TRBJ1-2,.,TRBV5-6,TGTGCCAGCAGCCTTAGACAACCCGTCCGCGCTAACTATGGCTACACCTTC,CASSLRQPVRANYGYTF
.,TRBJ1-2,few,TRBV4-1,TGCGCCAGCAGCCAAGACAGTTCGGGGAACTATGGCTACACCTTC,CASSQDSSGNYGYTF
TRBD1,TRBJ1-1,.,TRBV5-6,TGTGCCAGCAGCCCTGGGACAGCTCCTGAAGCTTTCTTT,CASSPGTAPEAFF
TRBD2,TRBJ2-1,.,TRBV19,TGTGCCAGTAGTATGGGACTAGCGGGGGGCGATGAGCAGTTCTTC,CASSMGLAGGDEQFF
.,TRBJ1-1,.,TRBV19,TGTGCCAGTAGGACGGGATACACTGAAGCTTTCTTT,CASRTGYTEAFF
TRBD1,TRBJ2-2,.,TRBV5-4,TGTGCCAGCAGCCCAGACAGGGGGCAGGCCGGGGAGCTGTTTTTT,CASSPDRGQAGELFF
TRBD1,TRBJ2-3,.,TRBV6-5,TGTGCCAGCAGTTACAGGGGGCCAGATACGCAGTATTTT,CASSYRGPDTQYF
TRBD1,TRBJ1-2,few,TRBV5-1,TGCGCCAGCAGCTTCACAGGGGAAGCTAACTATGGCTACACCTTC,CASSFTGEANYGYTF
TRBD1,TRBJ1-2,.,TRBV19,TGTGCCAGCCGAGCCAGAGGACAGGGGGCGCCCTATGGCTACACCTTC,CASRARGQGAPYGYTF
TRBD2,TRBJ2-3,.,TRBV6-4,TGTGCCAGCAGTGAAAACCTAGCGGGGGGAATGAAAGATACGCAGTATTTT,CASSENLAGGMKDTQYF
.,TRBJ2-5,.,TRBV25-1,TGTGCCAGCACCCCCAGGGGCAGTAAGGCTCAAGAGACCCAGTACTTC,CASTPRGSKAQETQYF
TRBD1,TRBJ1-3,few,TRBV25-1,TGTGCCAGCAGTAAAAGACAGGGGGGCTCCTCTGGAAACACCATATATTTT,CASSKRQGGSSGNTIYF
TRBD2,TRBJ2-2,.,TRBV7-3,TGTGCCAGCAGCCCTGGGACTAGCCCCGGGGAGCTGTTTTTT,CASSPGTSPGELFF
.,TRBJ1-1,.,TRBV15,TGTGCCACCAGCAGAGATCGGGGGGTGAACACTGAAGCTTTCTTT,CATSRDRGVNTEAFF
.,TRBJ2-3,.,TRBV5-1,TGCGCCAGCAGCTTGGGTTGGGCGGGGACCACAGATACGCAGTATTTT,CASSLGWAGTTDTQYF
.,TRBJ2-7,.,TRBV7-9,TGTGCCAGCAGCTCCCGACTGGATACTTCCTACGAGCAGTACTTC,CASSSRLDTSYEQYF
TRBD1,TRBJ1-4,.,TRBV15,TGTGCCACCAGCAGAGCGGGACAGCTTAATGAAAAACTGTTTTTT,CATSRAGQLNEKLFF
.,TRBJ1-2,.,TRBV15,TGTGCCACCAGCCAGACAGCGCTAGGGAACTCCGGCTACACCTTC,CATSQTALGNSGYTF
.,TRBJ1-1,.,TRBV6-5,TGTGCCAGCAAGGAGGGGCTGGACACTGAAGCTTTCTTT,CASKEGLDTEAFF